One and the same sample provided the 31 T cell receptor beta chains below, sequenced in a study of T cell repertoires in cytomegalovirus infection. These receptors' targets are unknown. TCRdb reprocessed the reads with MiXCR, giving one entry per CDR3 protein. Here the sample spans about 920,000 distinct CDR3 sequences, under 40% being singletons. Sample: cultured CD8+ T cells from PBMCs, taken from culture after CMV antigen stimulation. The source of these receptors is a human donor in good health (CMV status not recorded). Some clones in this sample may be carry-over from other donors' samples.

This clonotype was detected a few times. This chain joins TRBV7-2 and TRBJ2-2; D is uncertain. The CDR3 is made up of 16 amino acids. Germline-derived CDR1 and CDR2 are SGHTA and FQGNSA. Trimming took 1 base from V and 1 from J, leaving 10 bases between them. The CDR3 reads CASSLGPPMNTGELFF. CDR3 in DNA: TGTGCCAGCAGCTTAGGACCTCCGATGAACACCGGGGAGCTGTTTTTT.

The chain joins TRBV24-1 to TRBJ2-5; D remains ambiguous. The germline V and J ends were trimmed by 6 bases and 2 bases, with 12 bases remaining between them. The germline V gene encodes CDR1 KGHDR and CDR2 SFDVKD. The CDR3 has 14 amino acids. The CDR3 sequence: CATSSGSGQETQYF. The CDR3 DNA reads as TGTGCCACCAGTTCGGGTTCAGGACAAGAGACCCAGTACTTC.

In its sample, this clonotype was seen a few times. The chain employs TRBV6-8 and TRBJ1-2; D is unclear. The CDR3 has 15 amino acids. The germline CDR1 and CDR2 sequences are MNHGY and SAAAGT. V was pared by 3 bases and J by 8 bases, with 19 bases between. The CDR3 loop is CASSYLRAPGFGYTF. The CDR3 nucleotides are TGTGCCAGCAGTTATCTGAGGGCCCCGGGGTTCGGCTACACCTTC.

There are many counts of this clonotype. This chain connects TRBV7-6 to TRBJ2-3, with 14 bases aligning to TRBD2. CDR1 and CDR2 (germline): SGHVS, FNYEAQ. CDR3 length: 18 residues. Losses at the gene ends were 5 bases for V and 5 bases for J; bases not matched to a gene: 12. CDR3 DNA sequence: TGTGCCAGCAGCCAAGTGACTAGCGGGGGGGCCGAGCGAGATACGCAGTATTTT. It encodes CASSQVTSGGAERDTQYF.

J is TRBJ2-5 and V is TRBV7-6; D gene unclear. V was trimmed by 6 bases and J by 1 base, leaving 18 bases between them. The germline V gene encodes CDR1 SGHVS and CDR2 FNYEAQ. This CDR3 is built from 16 residues. The CDR3 DNA sequence: TGTGCCAGCAGGCCCACCTACACCGCCTTCCAAGAGACCCAGTACTTC. Protein: CASRPTYTAFQETQYF.

The gene calls are TRBV20-1 and TRBJ1-2; D remains ambiguous. Trimming took 1 base from V and 0 from J, leaving 9 bases between them. The CDR3 totals 14 residues. Germline V gives CDR1 DFQATT, CDR2 SNEGSKA (reference sequence). In nucleotides, the CDR3 is TGCAGTGCTAGAGGCGCAGCTACTAACTATGGCTACACCTTC. Its translation: CSARGAATNYGYTF.

The chain couples TRBV24-1 to TRBJ2-1, with no clear D. Germline CDR1 reads KGHDR; CDR2 reads SFDVKD. The CDR3 has 12 residues. V shed 0 bases and J shed 9 bases, with 5 bases lying between them. CDR3 region: CATSDLRPEQFF. The CDR3 DNA sequence: TGTGCCACCAGTGATTTGCGGCCTGAGCAGTTCTTC.

V gene TRBV15 combines with J gene TRBJ1-2; D remains ambiguous. Deletions cut 6 bases from V and 5 bases from J, with 7 bases between. Germline V gene lookup returns CDR1 LNHNV and CDR2 YYDKDF (reference sequence). The CDR3 covers 11 residues. This CDR3 reads CATSLGYGYTF. CDR3 in DNA: TGTGCCACCAGTCTGGGGTATGGCTACACCTTC.

The V call is TRBV7-6, the J call TRBJ2-2; D is uncertain. Looked up from germline, CDR1 is SGHVS and CDR2 is FNYEAQ. Trimming stripped 4 bases from V and 2 bases from J, with 5 bases between. This CDR3 is 13 amino acids long. This CDR3 is CASSSYNTGELFF. The CDR3 region has the DNA TGTGCCAGCAGCTCCTATAACACCGGGGAGCTGTTTTTT.

This clonotype was counted many times. The rearrangement links TRBV6-1 to TRBJ1-1; D unresolved. Germline V gene lookup returns CDR1 MNHNS and CDR2 SASEGT. The CDR3 is 14 amino acids. Between the trimmed V and J ends, which lost 7 bases and 0 bases, there was a span of 12 bases. CDR3 region: CASKPPGLNTEAFF. The CDR3, as DNA: TGTGCCAGCAAGCCTCCGGGCTTGAACACTGAAGCTTTCTTT.

J is TRBJ2-5 and V is TRBV7-9; no definite D call. V was cut by 1 base and J by 1 base, with 13 bases left in between. CDR3 length equals 16 residues. The germline gives CDR1 SEHNR, CDR2 FQNEAQ (reference sequence). CDR3 residues: CASSLGPWASQETQYF. In DNA form, the CDR3 reads TGTGCCAGCAGCTTAGGGCCCTGGGCCTCCCAAGAGACCCAGTACTTC. The complete variable domain, with remaining parts taken from reference TRBV7-9 and TRBJ2-5, reads DTGVSQNPRHKITKRGQNVTFRCDPISEHNRLYWYRQTLGQGPEFLTYFQNEAQLEKSRLLSDRFSAERPKGSFSTLEIQRTEQGDSAMYLCASSLGPWASQETQYFGPGTRLLVL.

The V gene is TRBV7-2, the J gene TRBJ1-6; no clear D gene. Germline CDR1 is SGHTA and CDR2 is FQGNSA. The CDR3 extends over 11 amino acids. The V end was cut by 8 bases, the J end by 13 bases, with 12 bases between. The CDR3 DNA sequence: TGTGCCAGCCGGTGGGAATTGCCCCTCCACTTT. Amino acid sequence: CASRWELPLHF.

The V call is TRBV9, the J call TRBJ1-1; D is unresolved. The V gene's germline CDR1 is SGDLS and CDR2 YYNGEE. Trimming removed 0 bases from V and 10 bases from J, with 7 bases in between. CDR3 length: 11 residues. DNA for the CDR3: TGTGCCAGCAGCGTAGCGCCGGGAGCTTTCTTT. This codes for CASSVAPGAFF.

CDR3 in DNA: TGTGCCAGCAGCTCCGAAGGGGGACAGGGGCGGCGTAATGAAAAACTGTTTTTT. It specifies CASSSEGGQGRRNEKLFF. The V and J genes are TRBV7-6 and TRBJ1-4; 10 positions agree with TRBD1. The CDR3 spans 18 residues. Germline V lookup: CDR1 SGHVS, CDR2 FNYEAQ. V was clipped by 4 bases and J by 4 bases; unmatched bases: 12.

This clonotype was picked up a small number of times. The chain couples TRBV4-1 to TRBJ2-7, with D unclear. This CDR3 has 15 amino acids. Looked up from germline, CDR1 is MGHRA and CDR2 is YSYEKL. Deletions cut 0 bases from V and 4 bases from J, with 13 bases between. As DNA, the CDR3 is TGCGCCAGCAGCCAAGATCCGACAAGACCTTACGAGCAGTACTTC. Residues: CASSQDPTRPYEQYF.

This clonotype was seen a few times. This chain uses TRBV7-9 with TRBJ1-5, with 8 bases identical to TRBD1. Looked up from germline, CDR1 is SEHNR and CDR2 is FQNEAQ (reference sequence). With 8 bases clipped from V and 3 bases from J, the junction kept 9 bases outside the gene matches. The CDR3 spans 15 residues. CDR3 sequence: CASASRQGPNQPQHF. The DNA for the CDR3 is TGTGCCAGCGCTTCCAGACAGGGGCCCAATCAGCCCCAGCATTTT.

The rearrangement joins TRBV10-3 to TRBJ2-7; 8 nucleotides line up with TRBD1. Trimming removed 2 bases from V and 4 bases from J; junction bases left unmatched: 10. Per germline, CDR1 ENHRY and CDR2 SYGVKD. The CDR3 is 16 amino acids. Here the CDR3 reads CAISEPRNRGVYEQYF. CDR3 sequence (DNA): TGTGCCATCAGTGAGCCGCGAAACAGGGGGGTATACGAGCAGTACTTC.

The table lists this clonotype with many counts. The gene calls are TRBV7-6 and TRBJ2-7; a possible D gene is TRBD2 (5 bases). The CDR3 covers 13 residues. Trimming took off 5 bases at V and 6 bases at J, with 14 bases between the two ends. Germline CDR1 is SGHVS and CDR2 is FNYEAQ. The CDR3, as DNA: TGTGCCAGCAGCCTGGCGGCTAGCCGCGAGCAGTACGTC. This sequence encodes CASSLAASREQYV.

The CDR3: CASSIDLGGFGYTF. DNA for the CDR3: TGTGCCAGTAGTATAGATTTAGGGGGCTTCGGCTACACCTTC. The V call is TRBV19, the J call TRBJ1-2; TRBD1 aligns across 7 bases. The V segment lost 0 bases and the J segment 8 bases; nucleotides outside the gene matches: 6. Per germline, CDR1 LNHDA and CDR2 SQIVND (reference sequence). The CDR3 is made up of 14 amino acids.

This chain uses TRBV4-1 with TRBJ1-2, with TRBD1 identical over 9 bases. The CDR3 runs 16 residues. CDR1 and CDR2 from the germline V gene are MGHRA and YSYEKL. After removal of 0 bases from V and 7 bases from J, the junction contained 9 bases not matched to a gene. The CDR3 protein is CASSQEVLGQGLGYTF. The CDR3 DNA is TGCGCCAGCAGCCAAGAGGTGCTGGGACAGGGTCTTGGCTACACCTTC.

In its sample, this clonotype was seen a few times. The CDR3 region has the DNA TGCAGTGCTATCTCCCGACTAGCGGGGGTAGTTGAGCAGTTCTTC. It specifies CSAISRLAGVVEQFF. The J gene is TRBJ2-1, the V gene TRBV20-1, with TRBD2 matching over 12 bases. V shed 4 bases and J 9 bases; nucleotides not matched to a gene: 10. CDR3 length: 15 amino acids. In germline, CDR1 is DFQATT, CDR2 SNEGSKA (reference sequence).

The genes are TRBV24-1 and TRBJ2-7; no firm D call. V was clipped by 0 bases and J by 7 bases, with 6 bases between them. The CDR3 covers 12 residues. Germline CDR1 and CDR2: KGHDR and SFDVKD. CDR3 loop: CATSDLSGEQYF. The CDR3, as DNA: TGTGCCACCAGTGATTTGTCCGGAGAGCAGTACTTC.

V gene TRBV15 combines with J gene TRBJ2-2; D perhaps matches TRBD2 (5 bases). This CDR3 has 16 amino acids. The V end was cut by 3 bases, the J end by 4 bases, with 15 bases between. Germline CDR1 reads LNHNV; CDR2 reads YYDKDF (reference sequence). In nucleotides, the CDR3 is TGTGCCACCAGCAGGGAGATAGCGTCAGGCACCGGGGAGCTGTTTTTT. Translated, it gives CATSREIASGTGELFF.

In its sample, this clonotype was seen many times. V usage is TRBV7-6 and J usage is TRBJ1-6; D is undetermined. This CDR3 is 12 amino acids long. Per germline, CDR1 SGHVS and CDR2 FNYEAQ. Trimming left V 5 bases short and J 10 bases short, with 9 bases between. The CDR3, as DNA: TGTGCCAGCAGCCACAATATCTCACCCCTCCACTTT. It specifies CASSHNISPLHF.

V usage is TRBV7-9 and J usage is TRBJ2-5; 9 bases fit TRBD2. This CDR3 spans 17 amino acids. Trimming removed 3 bases from V and 5 bases from J; junction bases left unmatched: 13. CDR1 and CDR2 from the germline V gene are SEHNR and FQNEAQ (reference sequence). CDR3 loop: CASSFGTSRDPRETQYF. DNA of the CDR3: TGTGCCAGCAGCTTTGGGACTAGCAGGGACCCTCGGGAGACCCAGTACTTC. The full variable domain, completed using reference TRBV7-9 and TRBJ2-5, is DTGVSQNPRHKITKRGQNVTFRCDPISEHNRLYWYRQTLGQGPEFLTYFQNEAQLEKSRLLSDRFSAERPKGSFSTLEIQRTEQGDSAMYLCASSFGTSRDPRETQYFGPGTRLLVL.

At least ten counts were recorded for this clonotype. J is TRBJ2-6 and V is TRBV6-5; D unclear. Germline CDR1 reads MNHEY; CDR2 reads SVGAGI. The ends were cut back, 6 bases at V and 0 bases at J, with 9 bases in the middle. The CDR3 loop spans 15 amino acids. CDR3 nucleotides: TGTGCCAGCAGCACGACCCGCTCTGGGGCCAACGTCCTGACTTTC. It yields the protein CASSTTRSGANVLTF.

This clonotype occurred once. The V gene is TRBV29-1, the J gene TRBJ2-5; 14 nucleotides match TRBD2. The junction had 5 bases not matched to a gene; V was cut back by 7 bases and J by 4 bases. The CDR3 spans 14 residues. Germline V gives CDR1 SQVTM, CDR2 ANQGSEA. The CDR3 DNA sequence: TGCAGCGACGGACTAGCGGGGGGCGCAGAGACCCAGTACTTC. It is translated as CSDGLAGGAETQYF.

This rearrangement joins TRBV27 to TRBJ1-5; unclear D gene. The V end lost 6 bases, the J end lost 7 bases, and 16 bases lay between the germline ends. The CDR3 is made up of 14 amino acids. CDR1 is MNHEY and CDR2 is SMNVEV in the germline V gene (reference sequence). CDR3 DNA: TGTGCCAGCAGCCTGGCTGGCCCCGAACAGCCCCAGCATTTT. As protein: CASSLAGPEQPQHF.

J is TRBJ2-2 and V is TRBV19; D gene ambiguous. With 1 base removed from V and 3 bases from J, the gap between germline ends came to 3 bases. Germline lookup yields CDR1 LNHDA and CDR2 SQIVND (reference sequence). The CDR3 contains 13 residues. The CDR3 here is CASSIVYTGELFF. In nucleotides, the CDR3 is TGTGCCAGTAGTATAGTGTACACCGGGGAGCTGTTTTTT.

This clonotype was recorded many times. The J gene is TRBJ2-1, the V gene TRBV7-2, with D perhaps matching TRBD1 (6 bases). The V gene's germline CDR1 is SGHTA and CDR2 FQGNSA. Trimming pared 6 bases from V and 10 bases from J, leaving 19 bases between. The CDR3 totals 14 residues. CDR3 DNA sequence: TGTGCCAGCAGTTTTGACAGGCGCTTCAGCGAGCAGTTCTTC. Translated: CASSFDRRFSEQFF.

Concerning this clonotype: A read error is possible here, since a much larger clone lies one base away. This chain joins TRBV7-6 and TRBJ2-7; 7 positions agree with TRBD1. V lost 4 bases and J lost 3; bases outside the gene matches: 3. The CDR3 extends over 13 amino acids. Germline assignment: CDR1 SGHVS and CDR2 FNYEAQ. CDR3 protein: CASSSTGNYEQYF. The CDR3 DNA reads as TGTGCCAGCAGCTCGACAGGGAACTACGAGCAGTACTTC.